The 18 T cell receptor beta chains below come from one sample, sequenced in a study of T cells in Graves' hyperthyroidism and ophthalmopathy (dated by TCRdb to the late 2010s). Libraries were made using multiplex PCR. For sequencing, an Illumina HiSeq 2000 was employed. The TCR beta CDR3 regions were amplified from RNA transcripts. For the first round of RT-PCR on the TCR CDR3, the HTBI primer set was used together with the Qiagen OneStep RT-PCR kit. The public reads were reprocessed in TCRdb via fastp at Q25 and MiXCR, keeping in-frame beta chains. Merged by CDR3 protein, the rows form single entries marked with the most common genes and DNA. The sample data list about 700,000 distinct CDR3 sequences, and 45% of these were observed just once. Jointly, the top ten make up under 8.5% of the sample. Source material: peripheral blood or thyroid tissue (not recorded which). These receptors were obtained from an adult man with Graves' disease, either hyperthyroidism or ophthalmopathy (not recorded which).

This clonotype was recorded many times. This sequence joins TRBV10-1 and TRBJ1-4; 9 bases agree with TRBD1. This CDR3 has 16 residues. Germline CDR1 WNHNN, CDR2 SYGVQD (reference sequence). V shed 2 bases, J shed 10 bases, and the junction held 11 bases outside the gene matches. The CDR3 DNA follows: TGCGCCAGCAGTGAGCGAGTCGGGACAGGGAGAGGAAAACTGTTTTTT. This gives the protein CASSERVGTGRGKLFF.

The V and J genes are TRBV29-1 and TRBJ1-4; D call uncertain. The CDR3 is 14 residues long. The germline V gene has CDR1 SQVTM and CDR2 ANQGSEA. Trimming shortened V by 2 bases and J by 4 bases, and 11 bases separated the two germline ends. The CDR3 here is CSVESRAVNEKLFF. In DNA form, the CDR3 reads TGCAGCGTTGAAAGCCGGGCTGTTAATGAAAAACTGTTTTTT.

This clonotype was counted a few times. The chain couples TRBV7-9 to TRBJ2-5; 9 bases fit TRBD1. V lost 1 base to trimming and J lost 1 base; unmatched junction nucleotides: 10. The CDR3 is made up of 18 amino acids. CDR1 and CDR2 (germline): SEHNR, FQNEAQ (reference sequence). The CDR3 is CASSLGKDRGDLQETQYF. Written as DNA, the CDR3 is TGTGCCAGCAGCTTAGGAAAGGACAGGGGCGACCTCCAAGAGACCCAGTACTTC.

With respect to this clonotype: This could be a read error, since a much larger clone is one nucleotide away. This chain joins TRBV2 and TRBJ1-2; D is unclear. In germline, CDR1 is SNHLY, CDR2 FYNNEI. The CDR3 is 11 amino acids. The CDR3 sequence: CASKPGYGYAF. As DNA, the CDR3 is TGTGCCAGCAAACCGGGCTATGGCTACGCCTTC.

J is TRBJ1-1 and V is TRBV29-1; TRBD1 aligns across 7 bases. V dropped 8 bases and J dropped 4; count of bases not matched to a gene: 7. CDR3 size: 12 residues. The germline gives CDR1 SQVTM, CDR2 ANQGSEA. The CDR3 DNA reads TGCAGCTCCGGACAGGTGGGCACTGAAGCTTTCTTT. Its protein is CSSGQVGTEAFF.

This clonotype has ten or more counts. The CDR3 reads CATARRQPQHF. DNA of the CDR3: TGTGCCACTGCCAGGCGGCAGCCCCAGCATTTT. The chain recombines TRBV7-9 with TRBJ1-5, with D uncertain. Germline V CDR1 and CDR2: SEHNR, FQNEAQ (reference sequence). Between the trimmed V and J ends, which lost 10 bases and 7 bases, there was a span of 11 bases. The CDR3 is made up of 11 amino acids.

Concerning this clonotype: The junction does not match germline at one end; this may be a read error. This rearrangement joins TRBV10-2 to TRBJ1-3; D remains ambiguous. The CDR3 has 16 amino acids. The germline CDR1 and CDR2 sequences are WSHSY and SAAADI. The CDR3 is CASGQDLAGSGNTIYF. The CDR3 DNA is TGTGCCAGCGGCCAAGATCTGGCGGGATCTGGAAACACCATATATTTT.

This clonotype was detected a few times. The chain couples TRBV12-3 or TRBV12-4 to TRBJ1-5; no clear D. V lost 4 bases and J lost 2, with 9 bases in between. The CDR3 runs to 14 residues. The CDR3 bases are TGTGCCAGCAGTTACAACGGGCGCAATCAGCCCCAGCATTTT. It is translated as CASSYNGRNQPQHF.

About this clonotype: This may stem from a read error, because a much larger clone lies one nucleotide away. The chain joins TRBV7-1 to TRBJ1-2; TRBD1 might be the D (6 bases). TRBV7-1 is classed as an ORF, of uncertain function. The CDR3 loop spans 15 amino acids. Deletions cut 3 bases from V and 3 bases from J, with 14 bases between. Written as DNA, the CDR3 is TGTGCCAGCAGCTCGCACAGGGCAAGTTACTATGGCTACACCTTC. This gives the protein CASSSHRASYYGYTF.

This clonotype occurred many times. The chain joins TRBV9 to TRBJ1-6, with a tentative D call TRBD1 (6 bases). Trimming pared 4 bases from V and 9 bases from J, leaving 14 bases between. The CDR3 loop spans 14 amino acids. The germline gives CDR1 SGDLS, CDR2 YYNGEE. The CDR3 sequence: CASSKQGSSSPLHF. The CDR3 DNA reads as TGTGCCAGCAGCAAACAGGGTAGTAGTTCACCCCTCCACTTT.

V is TRBV6-5 and J is TRBJ1-2; 7 bases align to TRBD1. This CDR3 region has 14 residues. V lost 0 bases, J lost 5 bases, and 3 bases stayed unmatched. Germline values: CDR1 MNHEY, CDR2 SVGAGI. CDR3 sequence: CASSYSGTAYGYTF. CDR3 bases: TGTGCCAGCAGTTACTCAGGGACAGCTTATGGCTACACCTTC.

This clonotype was observed a few times. The gene calls are TRBV5-1 and TRBJ2-2; 7 nucleotides match TRBD1. This CDR3 has 16 amino acids. The V gene end was trimmed by 4 bases and the J gene end by 1 base; junction bases not matched to a gene: 7. Germline V gene sequence: CDR1 SGHRS, CDR2 YFSETQ. This CDR3 is CASSLQGDRNTGELFF. CDR3 DNA sequence: TGCGCCAGCAGCCTGCAGGGGGACAGGAACACCGGGGAGCTGTTTTTT.

This clonotype was detected only a few times. This rearrangement joins TRBV2 to TRBJ1-4; possible D gene TRBD1, 6 bases. Germline V gene data show CDR1 as SNHLY and CDR2 as FYNNEI. The length of the CDR3 is 15 residues. The V and J ends lost 5 bases and 10 bases respectively, with 20 bases between them. CDR3 region: CASSLSLTGGGKLFF. The CDR3 DNA follows: TGTGCCAGCAGTTTATCGTTGACGGGAGGGGGAAAACTGTTTTTT.

V is TRBV6-5 and J is TRBJ2-5; no clear D gene. Germline assignment: CDR1 MNHEY and CDR2 SVGAGI. V shed 5 bases and J shed 2 bases, with 9 bases lying between them. The CDR3 length is 13 residues. CDR3 in amino acids: CASSVGSQETQYF. CDR3 DNA: TGTGCCAGCAGTGTGGGGTCTCAAGAGACCCAGTACTTC.

The chain uses TRBV19 and TRBJ1-5; possible D gene TRBD1, 6 bases. V lost 4 bases to trimming and J lost 3 bases, with 16 bases between them. CDR1 is LNHDA, CDR2 SQIVND, per germline (reference sequence). CDR3 length equals 16 residues. The CDR3 DNA reads TGTGCCAGTAGTACCCTCGACAGGAAACCCAATCAGCCCCAGCATTTT. Its translation is CASSTLDRKPNQPQHF.

The chain combines TRBV7-9 with TRBJ2-5; TRBD2 matches 12 bases. The length of the CDR3 is 14 residues. CDR1 and CDR2 from the germline V gene are SEHNR and FQNEAQ (reference sequence). In DNA, the CDR3 is TGTGCTAGGGCCCTGGGACTAGCGGGAGAGACCCAGTACTTC. Protein: CARALGLAGETQYF.

This clonotype appeared many times. The chain uses TRBV7-8 and TRBJ1-5; D not resolved. The CDR3 contains 15 residues. Trimming took off 6 bases at V and 1 base at J, with 13 bases between the two ends. Germline V gene lookup returns CDR1 SGHVS and CDR2 FQNEAQ. The CDR3 loop reads CASSFTVVSNQPQHF. CDR3 nucleotide sequence: TGTGCCAGCAGTTTCACAGTTGTCAGCAATCAGCCCCAGCATTTT.

On this clonotype: The conserved phenylalanine or tryptophan is not found at the CDR3 terminus, so this likely reflects a read error. Because the CDR3's place on the DNA is in doubt, the DNA is left out and the CDR3 is given as listed by TCRdb. V and J are TRBV19 and TRBJ1-3; the DNA was not compared with TRBD1, the D call given in the table. Looked up from germline, CDR1 is LNHDA and CDR2 is SQIVND (reference sequence). From its first to its last residue, the CDR3 has 10 amino acids. The CDR3 region is CASSIDGTGG.